One sample yielded the 27 T cell receptor beta chains listed below, sequenced in a study of T cell responses to AZD1222 COVID-19 vaccine. Profiled with immunoSEQ multiplex PCR; TCRdb holds only in-frame clones, not every one. The sample shows about 190,000 clones, around 93% of them seen only once. This material consisted of peripheral blood, taken on day 0 of AZD1222 vaccination. These receptors originate from an adult in good health.

The V gene is TRBV10-3, the J gene TRBJ2-2; D remains unclear. V lost 4 bases, J lost 1 base, and 10 bases lay in between. Germline assignment: CDR1 ENHRY and CDR2 SYGVKD. The CDR3 length is 15 residues. This CDR3 is CAISVGSENTGELFF. DNA for the CDR3: TGTGCCATCAGTGTAGGAAGCGAGAACACCGGGGAGCTGTTTTTT.

The gene calls are TRBV6-5 and TRBJ1-2; D unclear. CDR1 and CDR2 (germline): MNHEY, SVGAGI. This CDR3 region has 12 residues. Trimming removed 7 bases from V and 8 bases from J, with 14 bases in between. The CDR3 bases are TGTGCCAGCACCTCCGCGAGGGTAGGCTACACCTTC. This sequence encodes CASTSARVGYTF.

This chain links TRBV6-2 or TRBV6-3 with TRBJ2-6, with D perhaps matching TRBD1 or TRBD2 (5 bases each). CDR3 length equals 18 residues. The germline V gene encodes CDR1 MNHEY and CDR2 SVGEGT. V was shortened by 2 bases and J by 3 bases, with 17 bases between the two germline ends. CDR3: CASSYVGARGGGANVLTF. The CDR3 DNA is TGTGCCAGCAGTTACGTCGGGGCTCGGGGTGGTGGGGCCAACGTCCTGACTTTC.

The rearrangement uses TRBV3-1 (or the pseudogene TRBV3-2) and TRBJ1-3; 7 bases match TRBD1. Germline CDR1 is LGHDT and CDR2 is YNNKEL (reference sequence). Trimming removed 4 bases from V and 4 bases from J; junction bases left unmatched: 16. The length of the CDR3 is 18 residues. The CDR3 sequence is CASSLQGGSRISGNTIYF. CDR3 sequence (DNA): TGTGCCAGCAGCCTCCAGGGGGGGTCGAGGATTTCGGGAAACACCATATATTTT.

The gene calls are TRBV6-2 or TRBV6-3 and TRBJ2-7; 9 positions match TRBD1. From germline, CDR1 is MNHEY and CDR2 SVGEGT. The length of the CDR3 is 15 residues. J was trimmed by 5 bases and V by 5 bases; bases with no gene match: 10. The CDR3 loop is CASSRPGTGIDEQYF. The CDR3 DNA follows: TGTGCCAGCAGTCGCCCCGGGACAGGGATCGACGAGCAGTACTTC.

The genes are TRBV11-2 and TRBJ2-7; D is unclear. Germline V CDR1 and CDR2: SGHAT, FQNNGV. There are 12 residues in the CDR3. Trimming took 1 base from V and 4 from J, leaving 5 bases between them. CDR3 protein: CASSLVGYEQYF. The CDR3 region has the DNA TGTGCCAGCAGCTTAGTGGGGTACGAGCAGTACTTC.

The rearrangement links TRBV10-3 to TRBJ1-1, with D unclear. Trimming took off 3 bases at V and 4 bases at J, with 6 bases between the two ends. Germline CDR1 is ENHRY and CDR2 is SYGVKD. The CDR3 contains 12 residues. CDR3 nucleotide sequence: TGTGCCATCAGTGACAGGATCACTGAAGCTTTCTTT. It codes for CAISDRITEAFF.

V is TRBV5-4 and J is TRBJ2-7, with D possibly matching TRBD2 (5 bases). The CDR3 totals 13 residues. Germline CDR1 reads SGHNT; CDR2 reads YYREEE (reference sequence). The ends were cut back, 2 bases at V and 6 bases at J, with 12 bases in the middle. The CDR3 spells CASSFSGLSEQYF. In nucleotides, the CDR3 is TGTGCCAGCAGCTTCTCGGGATTGAGCGAGCAGTACTTC.

This clone was picked up a small number of times. J is TRBJ1-1 and V is TRBV27; D not certain. CDR1 and CDR2 (germline): MNHEY, SMNVEV (reference sequence). V was shortened by 0 bases and J by 2 bases, with 7 bases between the two germline ends. The CDR3 runs 14 residues. CDR3 region: CASSLSWFNTEAFF. The CDR3 bases are TGTGCCAGCAGTTTATCTTGGTTTAACACTGAAGCTTTCTTT.

The rearrangement joins TRBV27 to TRBJ2-2, with 8 bases fitting TRBD1. Germline loops: CDR1 MNHEY, CDR2 SMNVEV (reference sequence). V lost 4 bases, J lost 4 bases, and 8 bases stayed unmatched. The CDR3 length is 16 residues. DNA of the CDR3: TGTGCCAGCAGTTCCATCACCGGGACAGGCACCGGGGAGCTGTTTTTT. Residues: CASSSITGTGTGELFF.

The V and J genes are TRBV7-8 and TRBJ2-4, with D uncertain. V shed 4 bases and J shed 0 bases, with 13 bases lying between them. The CDR3 extends over 16 amino acids. Germline V gives CDR1 SGHVS, CDR2 FQNEAQ. CDR3 residues: CASSSVGRLAKNIQYF. Here the CDR3 DNA reads TGTGCCAGCAGCTCTGTGGGCAGGCTAGCCAAAAACATTCAGTACTTC.

The chain has TRBV27 and TRBJ2-7; 10 bases fit TRBD2. Germline lookup yields CDR1 MNHEY and CDR2 SMNVEV (reference sequence). This CDR3 is 15 amino acids long. After removal of 1 base from V and 3 bases from J, the junction contained 3 bases not matched to a gene. The CDR3 is CASSLFLAGVYEQYF. CDR3 bases: TGTGCCAGCAGTTTATTCCTAGCGGGAGTCTACGAGCAGTACTTC.

V and J are TRBV4-1 and TRBJ1-1; no reliable D call. CDR1 is MGHRA and CDR2 is YSYEKL in the germline V gene. The CDR3 extends over 16 amino acids. The V gene lost 0 bases and the J gene lost 1 base, with 12 bases spanning the gap. The CDR3 DNA sequence: TGCGCCAGCAGCCAAGAGGTTCGGGAAAAGAACACTGAAGCTTTCTTT. Translating gives CASSQEVREKNTEAFF.

This chain connects TRBV11-1 to TRBJ1-2; TRBD1 aligns across 9 bases. Germline loops: CDR1 SGHAT, CDR2 FQDESV (reference sequence). The V gene end was trimmed by 4 bases and the J gene end by 14 bases; junction bases not matched to a gene: 11. CDR3 size: 13 residues. Here the CDR3 reads CASSSRQGVAGTF. The CDR3 region has the DNA TGTGCCAGCAGCTCCCGACAGGGGGTGGCAGGGACCTTC.

V is TRBV6-1 and J is TRBJ2-1; D remains unclear. The germline V gene has CDR1 MNHNS and CDR2 SASEGT. The CDR3 extends over 17 amino acids. V was cut by 2 bases and J by 0 bases, with 14 bases left in between. The CDR3: CASSERAWRLSYNEQFF. The CDR3, as DNA: TGTGCCAGCAGTGAAAGGGCTTGGCGGCTCTCCTACAATGAGCAGTTCTTC.

The rearrangement joins TRBV7-9 to TRBJ1-2, with D possibly being TRBD1 (5 bases). V was shortened by 6 bases and J by 9 bases, with 17 bases between the two germline ends. CDR3 length equals 13 residues. The germline gives CDR1 SEHNR, CDR2 FQNEAQ (reference sequence). In nucleotides, the CDR3 is TGTGCCAGCAGTTGGGACCCAAGCCGGAGCTACACCTTC. Its translation: CASSWDPSRSYTF. The full variable domain, its missing parts supplied by reference TRBV7-9 and TRBJ1-2, is DTGVSQNPRHKITKRGQNVTFRCDPISEHNRLYWYRQTLGQGPEFLTYFQNEAQLEKSRLLSDRFSAERPKGSFSTLEIQRTEQGDSAMYLCASSWDPSRSYTFGSGTRLTVV.

This clone was detected once. The chain has TRBV5-1 and TRBJ2-7; D not resolved. From germline, CDR1 is SGHRS and CDR2 YFSETQ. V dropped 4 bases and J dropped 4 bases, with 6 bases sitting between them. This CDR3 has 11 residues. CDR3 sequence (DNA): TGCGCCAGCAGCCCCGGGTACGAGCAGTACTTC. Protein: CASSPGYEQYF.

This chain joins TRBV27 and TRBJ2-7; no reliable D call. The CDR3 runs 14 residues. The V gene lost 2 bases and the J gene lost 2 bases, with 10 bases spanning the gap. CDR1 is MNHEY and CDR2 is SMNVEV in the germline V gene (reference sequence). The CDR3 coding sequence is TGTGCCAGCAGTTTAAGGACCGCCCCCTACGAGCAGTACTTC. Its protein is CASSLRTAPYEQYF.

The gene calls are TRBV19 and TRBJ1-2; maybe TRBD1 (6 bases). The CDR3 extends over 16 amino acids. Deletions cut 6 bases from V and 7 bases from J, with 24 bases between. The germline V gene encodes CDR1 LNHDA and CDR2 SQIVND (reference sequence). The CDR3: CASSDRVRDIMGGYTF. The CDR3 DNA reads as TGTGCCAGTAGCGACCGGGTACGGGACATCATGGGTGGCTACACCTTC.

CDR3: CASSLVAGANYGYTF. The CDR3 DNA reads as TGTGCCAGCAGCTTGGTGGCAGGGGCTAACTATGGCTACACCTTC. V is TRBV5-6 and J is TRBJ1-2; D might be TRBD1 (6 bases). Trimming pared 0 bases from V and 0 bases from J, leaving 9 bases between. This CDR3 is 15 amino acids long. Germline V gene sequence: CDR1 SGHDT, CDR2 YYEEEE.

The rearrangement joins TRBV28 to TRBJ1-6; 11 bases are a match to TRBD1. Germline loops: CDR1 MDHEN, CDR2 SYDVKM. The V and J ends lost 2 bases and 9 bases, in that order; junction bases with no gene match: 3. The CDR3 is 15 amino acids. This CDR3 is CASSLGTGGASPLHF. The CDR3 DNA reads as TGTGCCAGCAGTTTAGGGACAGGGGGGGCTTCACCCCTCCACTTT.

The chain employs TRBV28 and TRBJ2-7; the D call may be TRBD1 or TRBD2 (6 bases each). CDR1 is MDHEN and CDR2 is SYDVKM in the germline V gene. The V end lost 10 bases, the J end lost 2 bases, and 30 bases lay between the germline ends. This CDR3 contains 18 residues. CDR3 DNA: TGTGCCACTAGTTCGACCCAGGGTCGGGGAAGGGGGGCCTACGAGCAGTACTTC. It codes for CATSSTQGRGRGAYEQYF.

The V call is TRBV28, the J call TRBJ1-4, with TRBD1 as a possible D gene (6 bases). The CDR3 extends over 12 amino acids. Germline loops: CDR1 MDHEN, CDR2 SYDVKM. Deletions cut 7 bases from V and 3 bases from J, with 6 bases between. This CDR3 is CASTGANEKLFF. The CDR3 nucleotides are TGTGCCAGCACAGGGGCTAATGAAAAACTGTTTTTT. Full variable domain (rest looked up from reference TRBV28 and TRBJ1-4): DVKVTQSSRYLVKRTGEKVFLECVQDMDHENMFWYRQDPGLGLRLIYFSYDVKMKEKGDIPEGYSVSREKKERFSLILESASTNQTSMYLCASTGANEKLFFGSGTQLSVL.

The CDR3 spells CASSSWEGSGYTF. DNA of the CDR3: TGCGCCAGCAGCTCCTGGGAGGGGTCTGGCTACACCTTC. The chain couples TRBV5-1 to TRBJ1-2, with D possibly being TRBD1 (5 bases). CDR3 length equals 13 residues. Trimming stripped 3 bases from V and 7 bases from J, with 13 bases between. CDR1 and CDR2 from the germline V gene are SGHRS and YFSETQ. Full variable domain (rest looked up from reference TRBV5-1 and TRBJ1-2): KAGVTQTPRYLIKTRGQQVTLSCSPISGHRSVSWYQQTPGQGLQFLFEYFSETQRNKGNFPGRFSGRQFSNSRSEMNVSTLELGDSALYLCASSSWEGSGYTFGSGTRLTVV.

The chain uses TRBV6-5 and TRBJ2-2; D might be TRBD2 (5 bases). The germline V and J ends were trimmed by 1 base and 3 bases, with 12 bases remaining between them. CDR3 size: 16 residues. CDR1 MNHEY and CDR2 SVGAGI come from the germline V gene. CDR3 DNA: TGTGCCAGCAGTTACTTGCCGGGAATGGACACCGGGGAGCTGTTTTTT. It specifies CASSYLPGMDTGELFF.

This sequence joins TRBV28 and TRBJ2-7, with TRBD1 as a possible D gene (5 bases). The CDR3 runs to 16 residues. Germline V gives CDR1 MDHEN, CDR2 SYDVKM. V was cut by 1 base and J by 0 bases, with 13 bases left in between. The CDR3 sequence: CASSLYRQYPSYEQYF. The CDR3 DNA reads TGTGCCAGCAGTTTATACCGACAGTACCCCTCCTACGAGCAGTACTTC.

Points on this clone: A junction boundary mismatches the germline segment, possibly from a read error. The chain links TRBV7-7 to TRBJ2-1, with 11 bases fitting TRBD2. This CDR3 has 15 residues. CDR1 is SSHAT and CDR2 is FNYEAQ in the germline V gene (reference sequence). CDR3 nucleotide sequence: TGTGCTAGCAGCCCGGGACTAGCGGTTAACAATGAGCAGTTCTTC. This codes for CASSPGLAVNNEQFF.